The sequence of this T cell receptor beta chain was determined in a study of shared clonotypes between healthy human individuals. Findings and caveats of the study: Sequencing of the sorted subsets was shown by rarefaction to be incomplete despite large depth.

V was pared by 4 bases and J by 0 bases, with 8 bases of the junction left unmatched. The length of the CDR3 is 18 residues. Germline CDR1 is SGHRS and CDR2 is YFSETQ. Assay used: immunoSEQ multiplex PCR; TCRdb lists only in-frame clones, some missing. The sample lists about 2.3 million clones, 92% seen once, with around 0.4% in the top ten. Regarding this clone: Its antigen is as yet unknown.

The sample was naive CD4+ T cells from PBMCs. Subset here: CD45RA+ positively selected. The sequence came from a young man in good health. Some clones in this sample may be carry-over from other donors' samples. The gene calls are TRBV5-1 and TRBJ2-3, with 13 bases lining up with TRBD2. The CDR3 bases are TGCGCCAGCAGCCCCGGGACTAGCGGGACCGCTAGCACAGATACGCAGTATTTT. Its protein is CASSPGTSGTASTDTQYF. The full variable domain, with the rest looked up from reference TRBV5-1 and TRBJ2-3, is KAGVTQTPRYLIKTRGQQVTLSCSPISGHRSVSWYQQTPGQGLQFLFEYFSETQRNKGNFPGRFSGRQFSNSRSEMNVSTLELGDSALYLCASSPGTSGTASTDTQYFGPGTRLTVL.